This entry lists 2 T cell receptor beta chains sequenced from one sample in a study of metastatic and nonmetastatic thyroid tumors. TCRdb reanalyzed the PCR reads via MiXCR. In the table there are roughly 40,000 clones, about 24% of which are singletons. Prior to thyroid surgery, none of the patients had received any treatment. Material for sequencing was tumor tissue. The receptors originated from a female donor with papillary thyroid cancer or a benign thyroid nodule (not recorded which). Some clones in this sample may be carry-over from other donors' samples.

The sample holds many counts of this clone. The chain joins TRBV20-1 to TRBJ1-1, with no clear D. With 0 bases removed from V and 4 bases from J, the gap between germline ends came to 9 bases. The CDR3 consists of 13 residues. From germline, CDR1 is DFQATT and CDR2 SNEGSKA (reference sequence). The CDR3 nucleotides are TGCAGTGCTAGAGATTCCGGGGTCACTGAAGCTTTCTTT. Amino acids: CSARDSGVTEAFF.

V gene TRBV7-2 combines with J gene TRBJ2-7; D remains unclear. CDR3 size: 14 residues. Looked up from germline, CDR1 is SGHTA and CDR2 is FQGNSA. The ends were cut back, 1 base at V and 3 bases at J, with 10 bases in the middle. The CDR3: CASSLGGGLYEQYF. CDR3 coding DNA: TGTGCCAGCAGCTTAGGAGGTGGGCTCTACGAGCAGTACTTC.